This T cell receptor (beta chain) was recorded in a study of T-cell memory formation after mild COVID-19. Study-wide points: Memory cells collected pre-infection included some clones that later responded, suggesting cross-reactive memory joined.

There are many counts of this clonotype. The antigen is undetermined. Each CDR3 protein is one row after TCRdb ran MiXCR on the 5' RACE reads. This table holds under 40,000 distinct CDR3 sequences, 6% to 7.5% found once. J lost 2 bases, V lost 5 bases, and 4 bases had no gene match. From germline, CDR1 is DFQATT and CDR2 SNEGSKA (reference sequence). The CDR3 runs 14 residues. The specimen sequenced was PBMCs or a T cell subset sorted from them (not recorded which). The source of this sequence is an adult who had mild COVID-19 (a few samples of this study predate the infection). Cell type and time point are not known. This sequence joins TRBV20-1 and TRBJ2-3; 10 bases align to TRBD2. The CDR3 is CSAPSGGYTDTQYF. The CDR3, as DNA: TGCAGTGCTCCTAGCGGGGGATACACAGATACGCAGTATTTT.